The T cell receptor beta chain under discussion was sequenced for a study of blood T cell repertoires in COVID-19. The CDR3 is 13 residues long. J was trimmed by 4 bases and V by 3 bases; bases with no gene match: 4. Germline lookup yields CDR1 SGHNT and CDR2 YYREEE (reference sequence). Repertoires were generated with immunoSEQ multiplex PCR, while TCRdb's copy carries only in-frame clones and drops some. In the table there are hundreds of thousands of clones, 88% of which are singletons. This chain joins TRBV5-4 and TRBJ2-7; TRBD1 matches 7 bases. Source material: peripheral blood. The source is a woman aged 70-85 years with COVID-19, enrolled during active disease. CDR3: CASSWGQNYEQYF. CDR3 nucleotide sequence: TGTGCCAGCAGCTGGGGACAGAATTACGAGCAGTACTTC.